This TCR beta chain was identified in a study of shared clonotypes between healthy human individuals. The study, taken as a whole, reports: Donor scarcity curtailed the genetic and exposure-history diversity represented herein.

There are 14 residues in the CDR3. CDR1 LNHDA and CDR2 SQIVND come from the germline V gene (reference sequence). Trimming shortened V by 6 bases and J by 0 bases, and 11 bases separated the two germline ends. The authors ran the assay at deep level. Data came from immunoSEQ multiplex PCR; TCRdb stores just in-frame clones and leaves some out. The sample holds about 1.9 million clones, 93% seen once. CD45RO-negative cells were positively selected for CCR7, leaving out terminally differentiated effector memory CD45RA+ cells. Adults of Caucasian background living in Nashville, Tennessee made up all donors. This clone was recorded a few times. What it binds is not known.

The sequencing input was naive CD8+ T cells from PBMCs. The rearrangement links TRBV19 to TRBJ1-1, with D possibly TRBD1 on 6 matching bases. This TCR derives from a man aged 18 to 30 in good health. Some clones in this sample may be carry-over from other donors' samples. This chain's CDR3 is CASSGQPLNTEAFF. The DNA of the CDR3 is TGTGCCAGTAGCGGACAGCCCTTGAACACTGAAGCTTTCTTT.